Following are 12 T cell receptor beta chains from one sample sequenced in a study of human T cells and chemical hapten exposure. Time point given: patch test 1, 2 weeks after DPC sensitization. The treatment was: therapeutic diphenylcyclopropenone sensitization with weekly scalp DPC. A single record per CDR3 protein comes from TCRdb applying MiXCR to the RACE reads. The sample lists 180,000 or so distinct CDR3 sequences, roughly 15% occurring once. Sequenced here: whole blood, sampled in connection with sensitization to the hapten diphenylcyclopropenone (DPC). These receptors were collected from a woman in her twenties or thirties with alopecia areata. Some clones in this sample may be carry-over from other donors' samples.

This clonotype was found many times. The chain has TRBV2 and TRBJ2-5; D is undetermined. CDR3 length: 13 amino acids. Trimming removed 1 base at V and 9 bases at J, with 12 bases between. From germline, CDR1 is SNHLY and CDR2 FYNNEI. CDR3 loop: CASSEVPDGAQYF. CDR3 nucleotide sequence: TGTGCCAGCAGTGAAGTGCCGGATGGGGCCCAGTACTTC.

This clonotype has a handful of counts. The chain links TRBV7-9 to TRBJ2-7; D remains unclear. The CDR3 totals 13 residues. Germline loops: CDR1 SEHNR, CDR2 FQNEAQ (reference sequence). V was clipped by 1 base and J by 4 bases, with 8 bases between them. The CDR3 here is CASSLEDRYEQYF. The CDR3 nucleotides read TGTGCCAGCAGCTTAGAGGATCGATACGAGCAGTACTTC.

The chain combines TRBV20-1 with TRBJ1-2; TRBD1 aligns across 10 bases. Per germline, CDR1 DFQATT and CDR2 SNEGSKA (reference sequence). The CDR3 sequence is 14 residues long. V dropped 3 bases and J dropped 3; count of bases not matched to a gene: 4. The CDR3 region has the DNA TGCAGTGCTAGGGCTGGACAGGGGGACTATGGCTACACCTTC. Protein product: CSARAGQGDYGYTF.

V usage is TRBV27 and J usage is TRBJ1-1, with a tentative D call TRBD1 (5 bases). This CDR3 has 16 residues. Germline V gene lookup returns CDR1 MNHEY and CDR2 SMNVEV (reference sequence). Between the trimmed V and J ends, which lost 0 bases and 1 base, there was a span of 12 bases. This chain's CDR3 is CASSLSPGGGNTEAFF. CDR3 nucleotides: TGTGCCAGCAGTTTATCCCCCGGGGGGGGGAACACTGAAGCTTTCTTT.

This clonotype occurred once. Just one base apart from a much larger clone, this may be a read error. The chain links TRBV5-4 to TRBJ2-5; 9 bases are a match to TRBD2. The CDR3 consists of 16 residues. Germline V gene lookup returns CDR1 SGHNT and CDR2 YYREEE (reference sequence). The CDR3 loop is CTSSLEGGRAIETQYF. CDR3 bases: TGTACCAGCAGCTTGGAAGGCGGGAGGGCAATAGAGACCCAGTACTTC. Complete variable domain (other parts from reference TRBV5-4 and TRBJ2-5): ETGVTQSPTHLIKTRGQQVTLRCSSQSGHNTVSWYQQALGQGPQFIFQYYREEENGRGNFPPRFSGLQFPNYSSELNVNALELDDSALYLCTSSLEGGRAIETQYFGPGTRLLVL.

In its sample, this clonotype was seen a few times. The V call is TRBV10-3, the J call TRBJ2-7, with a possible D match to TRBD1 (6 bases). The CDR3 spans 13 residues. The germline V and J ends were trimmed by 9 bases and 5 bases, with 17 bases remaining between them. Germline CDR1 is ENHRY and CDR2 is SYGVKD. Written as DNA, the CDR3 is TGTGCCATACGGGACACAGGAGATGACGAGCAGTACTTC. Its protein is CAIRDTGDDEQYF.

This clonotype was found a few times. The chain carries TRBV4-3 and TRBJ2-3; 7 nucleotides agree with TRBD1. The CDR3 runs to 16 residues. V gave up 0 bases and J gave up 4 bases; unmatched junction bases: 7. The germline CDR1 and CDR2 sequences are LGHNA and YSLEER. The DNA of the CDR3 is TGCGCCAGCAGCCAAGAATGGGCAGGGGGTCCAGATACGCAGTATTTT. This codes for CASSQEWAGGPDTQYF.

This clonotype was counted between two and nine times. J is TRBJ2-3 and V is TRBV7-2; no definite D call. The V end lost 2 bases, the J end lost 6 bases, and 12 bases lay between the germline ends. The CDR3 contains 14 residues. Germline lookup yields CDR1 SGHTA and CDR2 FQGNSA. This CDR3 reads CASSLQSAADTQYF. The CDR3 bases are TGTGCCAGCAGCTTACAGTCTGCCGCGGATACGCAGTATTTT.

In this sample, this clonotype turned up many times. This chain joins TRBV7-9 and TRBJ2-7, with TRBD1 as a possible D gene (5 bases). Germline CDR1 is SEHNR and CDR2 is FQNEAQ (reference sequence). This CDR3 is 12 amino acids long. Trimming cost V 4 bases and J 4 bases, with 8 bases left between them. CDR3 region: CASSSQGYEQYF. In DNA, the CDR3 is TGTGCCAGCAGCTCGCAGGGATACGAGCAGTACTTC.

V and J are TRBV6-5 and TRBJ2-1; no firm D call. Trimming removed 0 bases from V and 3 bases from J, with 9 bases in between. Germline-derived CDR1 and CDR2 are MNHEY and SVGAGI. There are 15 residues in the CDR3. The CDR3 DNA is TGTGCCAGCAGTTACTCTCTCCCAAGCTACAATGAGCAGTTCTTC. Encoded protein: CASSYSLPSYNEQFF.

This clonotype turned up a few times. The J gene is TRBJ1-2, the V gene TRBV29-1; D is unresolved. Germline V gene lookup returns CDR1 SQVTM and CDR2 ANQGSEA. The CDR3 spans 11 residues. V was cut by 8 bases and J by 6 bases, with 13 bases left in between. This chain's CDR3 is CSLGRNDGYTF. The CDR3 DNA reads TGCAGCCTGGGAAGGAATGATGGCTACACCTTC.

This clonotype was observed many times. The rearrangement links TRBV6-5 to TRBJ1-1; maybe TRBD1 (5 bases). Germline V CDR1 and CDR2: MNHEY, SVGAGI. CDR3 length: 16 amino acids. V was pared by 0 bases and J by 1 base, with 12 bases between. The CDR3 bases are TGTGCCAGCAGTTACTCGTACCCAGGGACGAACACTGAAGCTTTCTTT. This translates into CASSYSYPGTNTEAFF.